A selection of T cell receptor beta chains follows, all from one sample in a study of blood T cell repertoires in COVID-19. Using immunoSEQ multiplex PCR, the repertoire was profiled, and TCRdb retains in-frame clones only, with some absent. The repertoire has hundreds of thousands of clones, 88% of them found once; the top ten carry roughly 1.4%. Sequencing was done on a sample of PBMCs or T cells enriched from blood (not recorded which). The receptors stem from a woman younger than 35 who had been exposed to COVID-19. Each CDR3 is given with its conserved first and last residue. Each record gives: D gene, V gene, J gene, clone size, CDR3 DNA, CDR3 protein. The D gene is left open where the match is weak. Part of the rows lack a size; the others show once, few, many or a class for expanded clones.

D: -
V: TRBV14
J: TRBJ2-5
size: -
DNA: TGTGCCAGCAGCCAAGACAGGTCCGAGACCCAGTACTTC
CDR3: CASSQDRSETQYF

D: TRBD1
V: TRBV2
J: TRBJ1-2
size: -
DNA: TGTGCCAGCAGTGAATACAGGGGCTATGGCTACACCTTC
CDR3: CASSEYRGYGYTF

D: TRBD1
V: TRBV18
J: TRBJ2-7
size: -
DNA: TGTGCCAGCTCGATGAACAGGGGGTTTGACGAGCAGTACTTC
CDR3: CASSMNRGFDEQYF

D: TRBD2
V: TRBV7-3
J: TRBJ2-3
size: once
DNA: TGTGCCAGCTCTGGCGGGGGGGAAGCAGATACGCAGTATTTT
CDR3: CASSGGGEADTQYF

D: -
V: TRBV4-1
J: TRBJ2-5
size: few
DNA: TGCGCCAGCAGCCAAGGTACAGCCTCACGAGGGGAGACCCAGTACTTC
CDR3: CASSQGTASRGETQYF

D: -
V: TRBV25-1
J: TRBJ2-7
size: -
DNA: TGTGCCAGCAGTATTCTTGGGCAGCAGTACTTC
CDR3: CASSILGQQYF

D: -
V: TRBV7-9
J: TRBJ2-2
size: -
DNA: TGTGCAGACACGGGGGTAGGGACGCCCGGGGAGCTGTTTTTT
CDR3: CADTGVGTPGELFF

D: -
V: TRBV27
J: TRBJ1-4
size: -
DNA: TGTGCCAGCAGAACCGCAGGGTGGGAAGATGAAAAACTGTTTTTT
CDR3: CASRTAGWEDEKLFF

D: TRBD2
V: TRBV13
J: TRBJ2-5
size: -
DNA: TGTGCCAGCAGCTGGGGACTAGCAGGAAGGGGAGAGACCCAGTACTTC
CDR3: CASSWGLAGRGETQYF

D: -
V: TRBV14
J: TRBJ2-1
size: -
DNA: TGTGCCAGCAGCCAAGGATGGCGGAACAATGAGCAGTTCTTC
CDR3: CASSQGWRNNEQFF

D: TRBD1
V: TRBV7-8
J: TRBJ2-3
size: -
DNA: TGTGCCAGCAGCTTGTTGTGGACAGGGGTAGCAGATACGCAGTATTTT
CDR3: CASSLLWTGVADTQYF

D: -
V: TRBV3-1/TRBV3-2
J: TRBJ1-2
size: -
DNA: TGTGCCAGCAGCCAAGTTGGCAGGGAGGGAGGCTACACCTTC
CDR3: CASSQVGREGGYTF

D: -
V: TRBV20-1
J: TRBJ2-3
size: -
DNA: TGCAGTGCAGAGGGGGAGATGACGCAGTATTTT
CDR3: CSAEGEMTQYF

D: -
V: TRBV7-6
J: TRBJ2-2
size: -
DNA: TGTGCCAGCAGCTTATGGGGTCAGGGTGGCACCGGGGAGCTGTTTTTT
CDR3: CASSLWGQGGTGELFF

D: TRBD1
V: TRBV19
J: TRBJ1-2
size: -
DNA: TGTGCCAGTAGTACCCCGACCGGGACAGGCTATGGCTACACCTTC
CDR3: CASSTPTGTGYGYTF

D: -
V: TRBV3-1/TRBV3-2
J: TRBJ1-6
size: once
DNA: TGTGCCAGCAGCCTAACAGGGACTAATTCACCCCTCCACTTT
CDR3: CASSLTGTNSPLHF

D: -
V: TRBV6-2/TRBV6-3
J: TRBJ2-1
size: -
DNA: TGTGCCAGCAGTTACGTGTTGTCAAGGGGGTTAAGGTACAATGAGCAGTTCTTC
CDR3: CASSYVLSRGLRYNEQFF

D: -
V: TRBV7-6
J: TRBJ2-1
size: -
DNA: TGTGCCAGCAGCTTAGGGGTGACAGTACACGATGAGCAGTTCTTC
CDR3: CASSLGVTVHDEQFF

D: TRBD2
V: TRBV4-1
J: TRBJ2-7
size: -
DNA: TGCGCCAGCAGCCAGAGTCCGCAGACTAGCGGGCTCGACGAGCAGTACTTC
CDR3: CASSQSPQTSGLDEQYF

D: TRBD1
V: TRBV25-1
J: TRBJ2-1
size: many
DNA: TGTGCCAGCAATCAAGACAGGGGGAACAATGAGCAGTTCTTC
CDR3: CASNQDRGNNEQFF